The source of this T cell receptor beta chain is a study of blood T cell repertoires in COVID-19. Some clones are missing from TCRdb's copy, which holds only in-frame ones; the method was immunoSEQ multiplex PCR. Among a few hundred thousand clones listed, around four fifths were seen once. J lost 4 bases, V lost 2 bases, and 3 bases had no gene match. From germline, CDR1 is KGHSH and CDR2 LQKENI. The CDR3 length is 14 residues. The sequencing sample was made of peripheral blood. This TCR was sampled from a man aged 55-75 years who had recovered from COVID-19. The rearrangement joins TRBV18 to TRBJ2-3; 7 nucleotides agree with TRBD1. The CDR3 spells CASSPNRGSDTQYF. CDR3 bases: TGTGCCAGCTCACCAAACAGGGGTTCAGATACGCAGTATTTT.